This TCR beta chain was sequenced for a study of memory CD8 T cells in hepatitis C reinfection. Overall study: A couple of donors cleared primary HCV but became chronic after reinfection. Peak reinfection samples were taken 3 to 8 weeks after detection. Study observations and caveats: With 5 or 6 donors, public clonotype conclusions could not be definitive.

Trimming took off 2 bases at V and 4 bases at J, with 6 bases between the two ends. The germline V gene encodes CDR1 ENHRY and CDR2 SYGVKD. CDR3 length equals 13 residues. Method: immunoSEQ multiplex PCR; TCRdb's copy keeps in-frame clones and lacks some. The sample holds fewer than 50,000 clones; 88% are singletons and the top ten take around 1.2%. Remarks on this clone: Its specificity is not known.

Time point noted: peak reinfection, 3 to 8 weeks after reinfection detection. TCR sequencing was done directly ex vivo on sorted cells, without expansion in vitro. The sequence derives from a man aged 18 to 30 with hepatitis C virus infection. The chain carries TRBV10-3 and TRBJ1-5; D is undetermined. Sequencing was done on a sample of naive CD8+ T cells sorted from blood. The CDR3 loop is CAISEAGNQPQHF. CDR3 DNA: TGTGCCATCAGTGAGGCAGGAAATCAGCCCCAGCATTTT.